The T cell receptor beta chain under discussion was sequenced for a study of OX40 agonist ivuxolimab in advanced cancers. Study at large: The dose-escalation group included hepatocellular carcinoma, melanoma, renal cell carcinoma and head and neck cancer. The study, taken as a whole, reports: Low normalized T-cell clonal expansion also characterized some of the nonresponders.

As to this clone: The antigen is undetermined.

Generated by immunoSEQ multiplex PCR, the TCRdb table keeps only in-frame clones and is missing some. The sample consists of tens of thousands of clones, more than 65% of them appearing once. CDR3 length: 15 residues. Germline trimming cut 4 bases from V and 0 bases from J; bases unmatched to any gene: 1. Germline loops: CDR1 SEHNR, CDR2 FQNEAQ (reference sequence). Source: CD4+ or CD8+ T cells sorted from blood, taken in a trial of the OX40 agonist ivuxolimab. This chain uses TRBV7-9 with TRBJ2-2, with 8 bases identical to TRBD2. This clonotype was obtained from an adult with an advanced solid tumor such as melanoma, head and neck, liver or kidney cancer. The CDR3 loop reads CASSSGLANTGELFF. The CDR3 DNA follows: TGTGCCAGCAGCTCGGGACTAGCGAACACCGGGGAGCTGTTTTTT.